These 14 T cell receptor beta chains were all obtained from the same sample, sequenced in a study of read filtering for tumor transcriptome and immune sequencing. The library was built from roughly 400 ng RNA with molecular barcoded adaptors for alpha/delta and beta/gamma chains. One entry per CDR3 protein results from TCRdb running MiXCR on the reads. The table lists over 45,000 distinct CDR3 sequences, approximately 22% of them singletons. The material sequenced was a population of CD138-negative cells sorted from bone marrow. The receptors come from a donor at least 40 years old with multiple myeloma.

This clonotype occurred many times. The genes are TRBV7-2 and TRBJ2-1; 12 bases line up with TRBD2. Germline V gene data show CDR1 as SGHTA and CDR2 as FQGNSA. The CDR3 runs to 15 residues. V trimming: 2 bases; J trimming: 7 bases; junction bases outside the gene matches: 3. The chain's CDR3 is CASSLLTSGRNEQFF. The CDR3 bases are TGTGCCAGCAGCTTATTGACTAGCGGGAGAAATGAGCAGTTCTTC.

This clonotype was observed many times. This chain links TRBV6-6 with TRBJ2-1, with 10 bases fitting TRBD2. The ends lost 8 bases at V and 5 bases at J; junction bases unmatched: 3. The CDR3 length is 13 residues. Germline V gene sequence: CDR1 MNHNY, CDR2 SVGAGI (reference sequence). The CDR3 region has the DNA TGTGCCAGCTCCAGCGGGGGGGACAATGAGCAGTTCTTC. This encodes CASSSGGDNEQFF.

This clonotype occurred many times. The chain joins TRBV12-3 or TRBV12-4 to TRBJ2-3, with 8 bases fitting TRBD2. V lost 5 bases, J lost 5 bases, and 9 bases stayed unmatched. The CDR3 has 15 amino acids. The CDR3 DNA reads TGTGCCAGCAGTAGAAGCGGGGGCTCAGGAGATACGCAGTATTTT. It codes for CASSRSGGSGDTQYF.

In its sample, this clonotype ranks as medium-sized. The V call is TRBV20-1, the J call TRBJ2-7; 9 positions agree with TRBD2. The CDR3 has 14 residues. The J segment lost 3 bases and the V segment lost 5 bases, leaving 8 bases of the junction unmatched. Germline V CDR1 and CDR2: DFQATT, SNEGSKA (reference sequence). The CDR3 is CSAPSGMGHYEQYF. CDR3 nucleotide sequence: TGCAGTGCTCCTAGCGGGATGGGGCACTACGAGCAGTACTTC.

Comment on this clonotype: A much more abundant neighbour one base away suggests this may be a read error. This is likely a read error, given that the CDR3 carries no conserved phenylalanine or tryptophan at its end. This chain links TRBV14 with TRBJ2-5; D call uncertain. Trimming removed 1 base from V and 7 bases from J, with 10 bases in between. Per the germline V gene, CDR1 is SGHDN and CDR2 is FVKESK. The CDR3 consists of 13 residues. The CDR3 DNA sequence: TGTGCCAGCAGCCAAGCCTCCTCAGGGACCCAGTACCTC. It encodes CASSQASSGTQYL.

The sample holds a few counts of this clonotype. This chain uses TRBV20-1 with TRBJ1-4, with D unresolved. Germline V gene data show CDR1 as DFQATT and CDR2 as SNEGSKA (reference sequence). V lost 6 bases and J lost 5, with 10 bases in between. This CDR3 has 12 residues. The CDR3 region has the DNA TGCAGTGCCTGGGCGGAAAATGAAAAACTGTTTTTT. Amino acid sequence: CSAWAENEKLFF.

This clonotype came up many times. J is TRBJ1-2 and V is TRBV28; D call uncertain. CDR1 and CDR2 from the germline V gene are MDHEN and SYDVKM. This CDR3 is built from 13 residues. V gave up 10 bases and J gave up 4 bases, with 16 bases separating them. CDR3 amino acids: CATLLPESYGYTF. The CDR3, as DNA: TGTGCCACCCTATTGCCTGAATCCTATGGCTACACCTTC.

V is TRBV25-1 and J is TRBJ2-2; unclear D gene. CDR1 and CDR2 from the germline V gene are MGHDK and SYGVNS. This CDR3 spans 16 amino acids. The ends were cut back, 5 bases at V and 3 bases at J, with 16 bases in the middle. DNA of the CDR3: TGTGCCAGCAGTCCCCCCTTCGGTCTACACACCGGGGAGCTGTTTTTT. The encoded protein is CASSPPFGLHTGELFF.

This clonotype was picked up many times. V and J are TRBV28 and TRBJ2-7; TRBD1 matches 7 bases. Germline V gene data show CDR1 as MDHEN and CDR2 as SYDVKM. This CDR3 region has 15 residues. V shed 4 bases, J shed 2 bases, and the junction held 8 bases outside the gene matches. CDR3 coding DNA: TGTGCCAGCAGTTCCCCGGCAGGGGGTACCTACGAGCAGTACTTC. Encoded protein: CASSSPAGGTYEQYF.

In its sample, this clonotype was seen many times. The gene calls are TRBV6-2 or TRBV6-3 and TRBJ2-1; 7 nucleotides align to TRBD1. This CDR3 has 17 amino acids. J was trimmed by 8 bases and V by 2 bases; bases with no gene match: 15. CDR1 MNHEY and CDR2 SVGEGT come from the germline V gene. The CDR3 sequence: CASSYRPSGTDWDEQFF. The DNA of the CDR3 is TGTGCCAGCAGTTACCGCCCTTCCGGGACAGATTGGGATGAGCAGTTCTTC.

This clonotype was seen many times. J is TRBJ2-3 and V is TRBV10-3, with D unclear. Trimming pared 8 bases from V and 0 bases from J, leaving 3 bases between. Germline CDR1 is ENHRY and CDR2 is SYGVKD. The CDR3 runs to 11 residues. CDR3 DNA sequence: TGTGCCATCCTGAGCACAGATACGCAGTATTTT. As protein: CAILSTDTQYF.

This clonotype was counted ten times or more. The chain combines TRBV27 with TRBJ1-2; D perhaps matches TRBD1 (5 bases). CDR1 MNHEY and CDR2 SMNVEV come from the germline V gene (reference sequence). The CDR3 length is 12 residues. V lost 3 bases and J 6 bases, leaving 8 bases between the germline ends. Here the CDR3 reads CASSFWGHGYTF. In DNA form, the CDR3 reads TGTGCCAGCAGTTTTTGGGGCCATGGCTACACCTTC.

Sample share makes this clonotype medium-sized. The chain joins TRBV30 to TRBJ2-1; perhaps TRBD2 as D (5 bases). CDR1 GTSNPN and CDR2 SVGIG come from the germline V gene (reference sequence). Trimming stripped 2 bases from V and 9 bases from J, with 11 bases between. CDR3 size: 12 residues. Here the CDR3 DNA reads TGTGCCTGGAGTCGGAGGCCTCCTGAGCAGTTCTTC. It encodes CAWSRRPPEQFF.

This clonotype was seen only a few times. The chain links TRBV3-1 to TRBJ1-2; 9 nucleotides agree with TRBD1. The germline gives CDR1 LGHDT, CDR2 YNNKEL (reference sequence). There are 15 residues in the CDR3. Unmatched junction bases numbered 7, after V lost 0 bases and J lost 8 bases. CDR3 residues: CASSQDNPGQGGYTF. The CDR3 DNA reads as TGTGCCAGCAGCCAAGATAACCCCGGACAGGGGGGCTACACCTTC.